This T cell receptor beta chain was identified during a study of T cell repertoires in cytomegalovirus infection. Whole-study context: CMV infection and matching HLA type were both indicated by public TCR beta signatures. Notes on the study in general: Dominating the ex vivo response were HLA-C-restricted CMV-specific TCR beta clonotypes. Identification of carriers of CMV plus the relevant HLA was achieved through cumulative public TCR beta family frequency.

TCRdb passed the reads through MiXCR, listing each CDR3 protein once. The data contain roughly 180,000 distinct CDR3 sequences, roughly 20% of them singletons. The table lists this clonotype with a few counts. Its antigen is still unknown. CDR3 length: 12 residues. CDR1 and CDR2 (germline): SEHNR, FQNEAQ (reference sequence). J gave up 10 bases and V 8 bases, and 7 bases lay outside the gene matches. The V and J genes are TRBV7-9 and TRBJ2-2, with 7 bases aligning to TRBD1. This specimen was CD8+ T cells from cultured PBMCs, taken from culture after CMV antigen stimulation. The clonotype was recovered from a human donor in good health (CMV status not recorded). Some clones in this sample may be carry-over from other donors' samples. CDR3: CASQRQGEELFF. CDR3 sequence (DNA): TGTGCCAGCCAGCGACAGGGCGAGGAGCTGTTTTTT. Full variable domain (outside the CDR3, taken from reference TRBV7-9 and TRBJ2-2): DTGVSQNPRHKITKRGQNVTFRCDPISEHNRLYWYRQTLGQGPEFLTYFQNEAQLEKSRLLSDRFSAERPKGSFSTLEIQRTEQGDSAMYLCASQRQGEELFFGEGSRLTVL.